These 16 T cell receptor beta chains originate from one sample sequenced in a study of T cells in women clearing cervical HPV infection. This table comes from immunoSEQ multiplex PCR, and its TCRdb copy is limited to in-frame clones, with some not included. The repertoire table contains around 37,000 clones. The sequencing input was blood buffy coat. The receptors were gathered from a woman between 18 and 75 years old with a cervical HPV16 infection that either progressed to CIN3+ or cleared (not recorded which).

The CDR3: CAWTTGTTEAFF. CDR3 DNA, as far as it was read: TGTGCCTGGACCACAGGGACCACTGAA. The chain carries TRBV30 and TRBJ1-1; TRBD1 is a possible D gene (6 bases). The sequenced fragment ends 3 residues before the CDR3 boundary, so the rest is inferred from the germline J gene. Germline CDR1 is GTSNPN and CDR2 is SVGIG (reference sequence). The CDR3 is 12 amino acids. V shed 4 bases and J shed 4 bases, with 10 bases lying between them.

As for this clone: The observed sequence ends 3 residues before the CDR3 terminus, with the missing tail filled in from the germline J gene. The chain carries TRBV7-9 and TRBJ1-1; 11 nucleotides line up with TRBD1. The CDR3 has 15 amino acids. From germline, CDR1 is SEHNR and CDR2 FQNEAQ (reference sequence). Trimming cost V 3 bases and J 2 bases; bases outside gene matches: 2. CDR3 bases read: TGTGCCAGCAGCTTGGGGACAGGGGGAAACACTGAA. Its protein is CASSLGTGGNTE. The whole CDR3 is CASSLGTGGNTEAFF. The variable domain in full, with the rest retrieved from reference TRBV7-9 and TRBJ1-1, is DTGVSQNPRHKITKRGQNVTFRCDPISEHNRLYWYRQTLGQGPEFLTYFQNEAQLEKSRLLSDRFSAERPKGSFSTLEIQRTEQGDSAMYLCASSLGTGGNTEAFFGQGTRLTVV.

In regard to this clone: The read terminates 3 residues ahead of where the CDR3 ends, so the germline J gene completes it. This chain links TRBV19 with TRBJ1-2; 7 nucleotides line up with TRBD1. CDR1 LNHDA and CDR2 SQIVND come from the germline V gene (reference sequence). The V segment lost 7 bases and the J segment 3 bases; nucleotides outside the gene matches: 2. The CDR3 is 12 amino acids. Incomplete CDR3 DNA: TGTGCCAGTAATACAGGGGACTATGGC. Protein: CASNTGDYG. In full, the CDR3 is CASNTGDYGYTF.

With respect to this clone: The CDR3 end is not reached by the read, which stops 3 residues before it; the germline J gene fills it in. The rearrangement uses TRBV19 and TRBJ2-1; D remains unclear. Trimming stripped 5 bases from V and 5 bases from J, with 10 bases between. Germline V gene sequence: CDR1 LNHDA, CDR2 SQIVND (reference sequence). The CDR3 is 13 amino acids. Partial CDR3 DNA: TGTGCCAGTAGTTCAATAGTTAACAATGAG. This gives the protein CASSSIVNNE. The whole CDR3 protein reads CASSSIVNNEQFF.

Concerning this clone itself: Coverage ceases 3 residues before the CDR3 finishes, and the germline J gene fills in the end. The chain links TRBV18 to TRBJ1-2; 7 bases line up with TRBD1. The CDR3 is made up of 15 amino acids. The germline V gene encodes CDR1 KGHSH and CDR2 LQKENI. CDR3 sequence: CASSQPGQSSYDYTF. CDR3 DNA (partial): TGTGCCAGCTCACAACCGGGACAGTCCTCCTACGAC.

As concerns this clone: The sequence runs out 3 residues before the end of the CDR3; the remainder is reconstructed from the germline J gene. V usage is TRBV7-2 and J usage is TRBJ2-2; 9 bases line up with TRBD1. The CDR3 runs to 14 residues. Per the germline V gene, CDR1 is SGHTA and CDR2 is FQGNSA. CDR3 DNA (partial): TGTGCCAGCAGCTTAGCGGACAGGGGTGAAAAG. It yields the protein CASSLADRGEK. The whole CDR3 protein reads CASSLADRGEKLFF.

The covered CDR3 bases are TGTGCCAGCTCACCAAGGGGGCTACCCTTGTCACCC. Its translation: CASSPRGLPLSP. The CDR3 in full is CASSPRGLPLSPLHF. The chain recombines TRBV18 with TRBJ1-6; 7 bases fit TRBD1. The read finishes 3 residues shy of the CDR3 end, and the germline J gene is used to complete it. V dropped 2 bases and J dropped 10; count of bases not matched to a gene: 8. Per germline, CDR1 KGHSH and CDR2 LQKENI. The CDR3 extends over 15 amino acids.

A word on this clone: Read coverage stops 3 residues before the CDR3 terminus; the germline J gene supplies the remainder. This sequence joins TRBV4-2 and TRBJ2-6; D gene unclear. In germline, CDR1 is LGHNA, CDR2 YNFKEQ. This CDR3 comprises 17 residues. Trimming stripped 1 base from V and 2 bases from J, with 12 bases between. The chain's CDR3 is CASSQGWAGTGANVLTF. The sequenced part of the CDR3 DNA is TGTGCCAGCAGCCAAGGTTGGGCAGGAACTGGGGCCAACGTC.

As regards this clone: With the read ending 3 residues before the CDR3 end, the germline J gene is used to fill in that end. The V and J genes are TRBV13 and TRBJ2-3; D is unresolved. V was pared by 7 bases and J by 1 base, with 9 bases between. CDR3 size: 13 residues. Germline values: CDR1 PRHDT, CDR2 FYEKMQ (reference sequence). The CDR3 loop is CASTRSGTDTQYF. The covered CDR3 bases are TGTGCCAGCACGAGATCGGGCACAGATACG.

Worth noting for this clone: The read terminates 3 residues ahead of where the CDR3 ends, so the germline J gene completes it. V and J are TRBV29-1 and TRBJ1-1; D gene uncertain. The germline CDR1 and CDR2 sequences are SQVTM and ANQGSEA. The CDR3 loop spans 13 amino acids. Trimming left V 1 base short and J 1 base short, with 7 bases between. The CDR3 protein is CSVEVWANTEAFF. The sequenced part of the CDR3 DNA is TGCAGCGTTGAAGTTTGGGCGAACACTGAA.

For this clone: The read is 3 residues too short to cover the CDR3 end, so that end is filled in from the germline J gene. The genes are TRBV19 and TRBJ2-6; 8 bases are a match to TRBD1. Germline loops: CDR1 LNHDA, CDR2 SQIVND (reference sequence). Trimming cost V 5 bases and J 2 bases; bases outside gene matches: 8. This CDR3 is built from 17 residues. CDR3 protein: CASSPGQAVAGANVLTF. The sequenced part of the CDR3 DNA is TGTGCCAGTAGTCCGGGACAGGCTGTAGCTGGGGCCAACGTC. The whole variable domain, filled in from reference TRBV19 and TRBJ2-6, reads DGGITQSPKYLFRKEGQNVTLSCEQNLNHDAMYWYRQDPGQGLRLIYYSQIVNDFQKGDIAEGYSVSREKKESFPLTVTSAQKNPTAFYLCASSPGQAVAGANVLTFGAGSRLTVL.

Remarks on this clone: Read coverage stops 3 residues before the CDR3 terminus; the germline J gene supplies the remainder. The chain has TRBV2 and TRBJ1-1; D unclear. The CDR3 has 14 residues. Germline V gene data show CDR1 as SNHLY and CDR2 as FYNNEI. The germline V and J ends were trimmed by 0 bases and 4 bases, with 9 bases remaining between them. CDR3 residues: CASSEAPRVTEAFF. The CDR3 bases that were read are TGTGCCAGCAGTGAAGCGCCTCGGGTCACTGAA.

A word on this clone: The junction does not match germline at one end; this may be a read error. The read comes to an end 3 residues before the CDR3 does, leaving the germline J gene to fill in the end. The rearrangement uses TRBV19 and TRBJ2-7; maybe TRBD2 (7 bases). The CDR3 is made up of 13 amino acids. Germline CDR1 LNHDA, CDR2 SQIVND (reference sequence). The CDR3 loop reads CSSSTGGNYEQYF. Partial CDR3 DNA: TGTTCCAGTAGTACGGGGGGCAACTACGAG.

Notes on this clone: The missing CDR3 end, 3 residues past where the read stops, is filled in from the germline J gene. Other nucleotide sequences from this sample produce the same CDR3. This sequence joins TRBV18 and TRBJ2-7, with D possibly being TRBD1 (6 bases). V was shortened by 0 bases and J by 3 bases, with 12 bases between the two germline ends. Germline assignment: CDR1 KGHSH and CDR2 LQKENI. This CDR3 contains 15 residues. Incomplete CDR3 DNA: TGTGCCAGCTCACCACCTACCCAGGGGATCTACGAG. Encoded protein: CASSPPTQGIYE. The whole CDR3 sequence reads CASSPPTQGIYEQYF. Drawing the rest from reference TRBV18 and TRBJ2-7, the complete variable domain is NAGVMQNPRHLVRRRGQEARLRCSPMKGHSHVYWYRQLPEEGLKFMVYLQKENIIDESGMPKERFSAEFPKEGPSILRIQQVVRGDSAAYFCASSPPTQGIYEQYFGPGTRLTVT.

Remarks on this clone: The observed sequence ends 3 residues before the CDR3 terminus, with the missing tail filled in from the germline J gene. The V and J genes are TRBV7-8 and TRBJ2-3, with 8 positions matching TRBD2. The germline CDR1 and CDR2 sequences are SGHVS and FQNEAQ. With 6 bases clipped from V and 1 base from J, the junction kept 3 bases outside the gene matches. The CDR3 contains 14 residues. CDR3: CASSFGGGTDTQYF. Incomplete CDR3 DNA: TGTGCCAGCAGTTTCGGGGGGGGCACAGATACG.

On this clone: The read finishes 3 residues shy of the CDR3 end, and the germline J gene is used to complete it. The J gene is TRBJ1-1, the V gene TRBV30; no definite D call. There are 13 residues in the CDR3. CDR1 and CDR2 (germline): GTSNPN, SVGIG (reference sequence). The part of the CDR3 DNA that was read is TGTGCCTGGAGTGACATTCGGGGTGAAAAA. Translation: CAWSDIRGEK. The whole CDR3 protein reads CAWSDIRGEKAFF.